One and the same sample provided the 8 T cell receptor beta chains below, sequenced in a study of cytomegalovirus exposure and HLA in healthy donors. Primers for the PCR totalled 60 Vbeta and 13 Jbeta. Clones were sequenced by immunoSEQ multiplex PCR, and TCRdb holds only the in-frame ones, with some missing. Altogether about 200,000 clones are present, about four fifths being singletons, with the ten largest covering over 1.5%. Sample: PBMCs. The source of these receptors is a girl aged 10 to 17 in good health and CMV-seropositive.

The J gene is TRBJ2-5, the V gene TRBV6-4; 15 bases are shared with TRBD2. Looked up from germline, CDR1 is MRHNA and CDR2 is SNTAGT. V lost 6 bases, J lost 2 bases, and 7 bases stayed unmatched. This CDR3 has 17 residues. The CDR3 bases are TGTGCCAGCAGGTCCGGGACTAGCGGGGGGCGACAAGAGACCCAGTACTTC. Its translation is CASRSGTSGGRQETQYF.

This clone was observed a handful of times. The J gene is TRBJ2-2, the V gene TRBV6-4; D is unresolved. V lost 3 bases, J lost 3 bases, and 5 bases lay in between. CDR3 length equals 13 residues. Germline V lookup: CDR1 MRHNA, CDR2 SNTAGT. The chain's CDR3 is CASSESDTGELFF. As DNA, the CDR3 is TGTGCCAGCAGTGAATCGGACACCGGGGAGCTGTTTTTT.

The chain combines TRBV4-3 with TRBJ2-1; TRBD2 matches at 10 bases. CDR3 length: 17 residues. J was trimmed by 4 bases and V by 1 base; bases with no gene match: 7. From germline, CDR1 is LGHNA and CDR2 YSLEER. CDR3: CASSQGLSGGDYNEQFF. In DNA form, the CDR3 reads TGCGCCAGCAGCCAAGGGTTAAGCGGGGGGGATTACAATGAGCAGTTCTTC.

CDR3 in DNA: TGTGCCAGCAGTGGGACTAGCGGGGGGCCAGAGACCCAGTACTTC. Amino acid sequence: CASSGTSGGPETQYF. This sequence joins TRBV6-1 and TRBJ2-5; 14 nucleotides agree with TRBD2. Germline lookup yields CDR1 MNHNS and CDR2 SASEGT. V shed 4 bases and J 4 bases; nucleotides not matched to a gene: 2. The CDR3 runs 15 residues.

The chain has TRBV7-7 and TRBJ1-6, with D unresolved. CDR3 length equals 14 residues. V shed 5 bases and J shed 5 bases, with 10 bases lying between them. Germline-derived CDR1 and CDR2 are SSHAT and FNYEAQ (reference sequence). For the CDR3, the DNA is TGTGCCAGCAGCGAGGGTGGGGATAATTCACCCCTCCACTTT. Amino acid sequence: CASSEGGDNSPLHF.

The chain employs TRBV30 and TRBJ1-2; D is uncertain. This CDR3 is 13 amino acids long. Germline V gives CDR1 GTSNPN, CDR2 SVGIG (reference sequence). V lost 0 bases to trimming and J lost 0 bases, with 5 bases between them. CDR3 in amino acids: CAWSVTANYGYTF. DNA of the CDR3: TGTGCCTGGAGTGTAACGGCTAACTATGGCTACACCTTC.

The V gene is TRBV6-6, the J gene TRBJ1-2, with D unclear. Germline V gene lookup returns CDR1 MNHNY and CDR2 SVGAGI (reference sequence). This CDR3 spans 15 amino acids. The germline V and J ends were trimmed by 6 bases and 7 bases, with 21 bases remaining between them. In DNA form, the CDR3 reads TGTGCCAGCAGCGACACGGTGTTTCCTGGGCGTGGCTACACCTTC. As protein: CASSDTVFPGRGYTF.

The CDR3 DNA is TGTGCCAGCAGCAAACAGGACCAAGAGCAGTTCTTC. It yields the protein CASSKQDQEQFF. This chain connects TRBV7-9 to TRBJ2-1, with a weak D call TRBD1 (5 bases). Trimming took off 5 bases at V and 10 bases at J, with 12 bases between the two ends. This CDR3 is 12 amino acids long. Germline lookup yields CDR1 SEHNR and CDR2 FQNEAQ (reference sequence).